This T cell receptor (beta chain) was sequenced in a study of blood T cell repertoires in COVID-19. About the research overall: T cells, B-cell-depleted T cells, or PBMCs supplied cDNA or gDNA.

CDR1 is SEHNR, CDR2 FQNEAQ, per germline (reference sequence). V lost 0 bases and J 2 bases, leaving 11 bases between the germline ends. The CDR3 runs to 16 residues. Sequencing was performed with immunoSEQ multiplex PCR; in TCRdb, only in-frame clones are kept and a portion is missing. The table has approximately 270,000 clones, around 82% seen once; the top ten hold about 1%. Enrollment of patients from Seattle took place during active infection, with longitudinal follow-up. This receptor was obtained from a human donor with COVID-19, enrolled during active disease. The donor label of this sample is uncertain. The chain employs TRBV7-9 and TRBJ2-1; maybe TRBD2 (5 bases). Source material: peripheral blood. CDR3 nucleotides: TGTGCCAGCAGCTTAGCGGTCGGGATCCCCTACAATGAGCAGTTCTTC. Translation: CASSLAVGIPYNEQFF.